The next 28 T cell receptor beta chains were all read from a single sample in a study of human T cells and chemical hapten exposure. TCRdb analysed the RACE reads with MiXCR anew, one entry per CDR3 protein. The data contain around 60,000 distinct CDR3 sequences, about 6.7% of them singletons. Time point indicated: pre-sensitization, week 0. Indicated treatment: therapeutic diphenylcyclopropenone sensitization with weekly scalp DPC. The specimen was whole blood, collected in connection with sensitization to the hapten diphenylcyclopropenone (DPC). Every receptor here comes from a young woman with alopecia areata. Some clones in this sample may be carry-over from other donors' samples.

The rearrangement links TRBV7-9 to TRBJ2-4; D uncertain. The V gene's germline CDR1 is SEHNR and CDR2 FQNEAQ (reference sequence). Trimming removed 1 base at V and 1 base at J, with 14 bases between. The CDR3 has 17 amino acids. CDR3 nucleotides: TGTGCCAGCAGCTTAGGGCAGGATACTGGGGCCAAAAACATTCAGTACTTC. Its translation is CASSLGQDTGAKNIQYF.

This clonotype was detected many times. V usage is TRBV20-1 and J usage is TRBJ2-1, with 11 bases that match TRBD2. Per germline, CDR1 DFQATT and CDR2 SNEGSKA (reference sequence). This CDR3 comprises 14 residues. V lost 6 bases, J lost 8 bases, and 9 bases stayed unmatched. The CDR3: CSAHYSGGVDEQFF. CDR3 DNA: TGCAGTGCCCATTATAGCGGGGGGGTGGATGAGCAGTTCTTC.

This clonotype was seen many times. This sequence joins TRBV20-1 and TRBJ2-3; TRBD1 matches 7 bases. Trimming at V came to 6 bases and at J to 8 bases, leaving 11 bases not matched to a gene. This CDR3 spans 13 amino acids. CDR1 and CDR2 from the germline V gene are DFQATT and SNEGSKA (reference sequence). CDR3 in amino acids: CSASPGTVGTQYF. In nucleotides, the CDR3 is TGCAGTGCCAGCCCTGGGACAGTGGGTACGCAGTATTTT.

Ten or more counts support this clonotype. V usage is TRBV10-3 and J usage is TRBJ1-1; D is uncertain. V lost 0 bases, J lost 1 base, and 9 bases lay in between. The CDR3 runs to 15 residues. The germline gives CDR1 ENHRY, CDR2 SYGVKD. This CDR3 is CAISESEVGNTEAFF. CDR3 nucleotides: TGTGCCATCAGTGAGTCCGAGGTAGGGAACACTGAAGCTTTCTTT.

In regard to this clonotype: With a much larger clone just one base away, this may be a read error. The chain joins TRBV28 to TRBJ1-1; D remains ambiguous. Trimming shortened V by 7 bases and J by 8 bases, and 11 bases separated the two germline ends. Germline V gene lookup returns CDR1 MDHEN and CDR2 SYDVKM. This CDR3 has 11 amino acids. The CDR3 loop reads CASITHSEAFF. For the CDR3, the DNA is TGTGCCAGCATCACCCATTCGGAAGCTTTCTTT.

This clonotype occurred many times. This chain links TRBV20-1 with TRBJ1-6; D unresolved. CDR1 DFQATT and CDR2 SNEGSKA come from the germline V gene (reference sequence). The CDR3 runs 13 residues. Trimming took off 7 bases at V and 9 bases at J, with 16 bases between the two ends. In DNA, the CDR3 is TGCAGTGTTTTAGACGGGGATGGTTCACCCCTCCACTTT. Translation: CSVLDGDGSPLHF.

This clonotype was recorded a few times. CDR3 sequence: CASSVLGFTDTQYF. The CDR3 DNA sequence: TGTGCCAGCAGTGTCCTAGGCTTCACAGATACGCAGTATTTT. The chain uses TRBV2 and TRBJ2-3; D is ambiguous. CDR1 is SNHLY and CDR2 is FYNNEI in the germline V gene. Trimming stripped 4 bases from V and 2 bases from J, with 10 bases between. This CDR3 has 14 amino acids. The full variable domain, completed using reference TRBV2 and TRBJ2-3, is EPEVTQTPSHQVTQMGQEVILRCVPISNHLYFYWYRQILGQKVEFLVSFYNNEISEKSEIFDDQFSVERPDGSNFTLKIRSTKLEDSAMYFCASSVLGFTDTQYFGPGTRLTVL.

This clonotype was seen many times. The chain has TRBV7-3 and TRBJ2-2; maybe TRBD2 (6 bases). There are 15 residues in the CDR3. Per the germline V gene, CDR1 is SGHTA and CDR2 is FQGTGA. Trimming took off 5 bases at V and 4 bases at J, with 14 bases between the two ends. In DNA, the CDR3 is TGTGCCAGCAGCATAGGGCAGGGAGGCACCGGGGAGCTGTTTTTT. Translation: CASSIGQGGTGELFF.

There are many counts of this clonotype. This chain joins TRBV18 and TRBJ1-4; the D is unclear. The V gene's germline CDR1 is KGHSH and CDR2 LQKENI. The germline V and J ends were trimmed by 10 bases and 0 bases, with 9 bases remaining between them. The CDR3 extends over 13 amino acids. The CDR3 DNA sequence: TGTGCCACCTCGACGGCAACTAATGAAAAACTGTTTTTT. Protein product: CATSTATNEKLFF.

The chain is built from TRBV10-1 and TRBJ2-7, with D possibly being TRBD1 (5 bases). V was shortened by 0 bases and J by 6 bases, with 12 bases between the two germline ends. The length of the CDR3 is 14 residues. Per germline, CDR1 WNHNN and CDR2 SYGVQD (reference sequence). The CDR3 DNA reads as TGCGCCAGCAGTGAGTCAATCGCAGGGTTCGAGCAGTACTTC. It encodes CASSESIAGFEQYF.

This clonotype appeared many times. This chain uses TRBV9 with TRBJ2-3; a possible D gene is TRBD2 (6 bases). Germline V gene sequence: CDR1 SGDLS, CDR2 YYNGEE. The CDR3 loop spans 18 amino acids. V lost 2 bases and J lost 2, with 21 bases in between. CDR3 DNA sequence: TGTGCCAGCAGCGTGGGTATGGGCGGGGCCTCGCCCACAGATACGCAGTATTTT. Its translation is CASSVGMGGASPTDTQYF.

This clonotype was recorded at least ten times. The chain is built from TRBV5-1 and TRBJ2-1, with 7 bases identical to TRBD1. CDR3 size: 15 residues. Germline-derived CDR1 and CDR2 are SGHRS and YFSETQ. Trimming removed 4 bases from V and 4 bases from J; junction bases left unmatched: 8. For the CDR3, the DNA is TGCGCCAGCAGCATAAGACAGGGCCCTTACAATGAGCAGTTCTTC. It encodes CASSIRQGPYNEQFF.

This clonotype came up many times. The chain joins TRBV20-1 to TRBJ2-1; TRBD2 aligns across 8 bases. The germline gives CDR1 DFQATT, CDR2 SNEGSKA (reference sequence). Unmatched junction bases numbered 14, after V lost 6 bases and J lost 7 bases. CDR3 size: 15 residues. The CDR3 DNA is TGCAGTGCACCTTCCAACGGGGGGGCCGGGAATGAGCAGTTCTTC. Its protein is CSAPSNGGAGNEQFF.

This clonotype was counted only a few times. The chain is built from TRBV7-9 and TRBJ1-6; D unclear. The V gene's germline CDR1 is SEHNR and CDR2 FQNEAQ (reference sequence). This CDR3 is built from 17 residues. Trimming shortened V by 5 bases and J by 0 bases, and 14 bases separated the two germline ends. CDR3 DNA: TGTGCCAGCAGCAAAAGACACACGAGCTCCTATAATTCACCCCTCCACTTT. Translated: CASSKRHTSSYNSPLHF.

This clonotype was found many times. The chain has TRBV11-2 and TRBJ1-1; D gene unclear. Germline lookup yields CDR1 SGHAT and CDR2 FQNNGV. Deletions cut 5 bases from V and 0 bases from J, with 10 bases between. The CDR3 is 14 residues long. DNA for the CDR3: TGTGCCAGCAGCCCCCAACTCATGAACACTGAAGCTTTCTTT. Amino acid sequence: CASSPQLMNTEAFF.

This clonotype came up many times. The V and J genes are TRBV5-1 and TRBJ2-1, with 9 bases matching TRBD2. This CDR3 comprises 15 residues. Per germline, CDR1 SGHRS and CDR2 YFSETQ. V lost 5 bases, J lost 8 bases, and 11 bases stayed unmatched. The CDR3 nucleotides are TGCGCCAGCAGTAGCCTGCGGGGGGGCATCGATGAGCAGTTCTTC. It translates to CASSSLRGGIDEQFF.

This clonotype was seen ten or more times. The chain combines TRBV10-3 with TRBJ1-1, with D tentatively TRBD1 (5 bases). This CDR3 has 14 amino acids. The germline gives CDR1 ENHRY, CDR2 SYGVKD. The V and J ends lost 9 bases and 1 base respectively, with 15 bases between them. The CDR3 here is CAMSRTQSNTEAFF. The DNA for the CDR3 is TGTGCCATGTCTCGGACACAGTCGAACACTGAAGCTTTCTTT.

Points on this clonotype: Its ends do not fully match the called genes, so a read error is possible. CDR3 protein: CTSSPGGTYRSYNEQFF. In DNA, the CDR3 is TGTACCAGCAGTCCTGGGGGGACTTACCGCTCCTACAATGAGCAGTTCTTC. The genes are TRBV5-4 and TRBJ2-1; TRBD2 might be the D (6 bases). CDR3 length: 17 residues. In germline, CDR1 is SGHNT, CDR2 YYREEE (reference sequence).

This clonotype was seen a few times. The rearrangement uses TRBV7-9 and TRBJ2-3; D is undetermined. The germline V and J ends were trimmed by 7 bases and 4 bases, with 12 bases remaining between them. Germline loops: CDR1 SEHNR, CDR2 FQNEAQ (reference sequence). CDR3 length equals 13 residues. CDR3 in DNA: TGTGCCAGCACCCGCCTTGGGGCAGATACGCAGTATTTT. It yields the protein CASTRLGADTQYF.

This clonotype was seen ten or more times. The chain couples TRBV6-5 to TRBJ2-2; no definite D call. This CDR3 has 14 amino acids. Germline V gene data show CDR1 as MNHEY and CDR2 as SVGAGI. V lost 2 bases and J lost 3, with 7 bases in between. CDR3 loop: CASSYDQYTGELFF. The CDR3 DNA reads as TGTGCCAGCAGTTACGATCAGTACACCGGGGAGCTGTTTTTT.

Notes on this clonotype: The junction departs from germline at one end; a sequencing error may be responsible. The chain couples TRBV7-9 to TRBJ1-4; D possibly corresponds to TRBD1 (6 bases). From germline, CDR1 is SEHNR and CDR2 FQNEAQ (reference sequence). The CDR3 extends over 11 amino acids. The CDR3 region is CASSLDGTRIF. DNA of the CDR3: TGTGCCAGCAGCTTAGATGGGACAAGGATTTTT.

This clonotype was recorded at least ten times. This sequence joins TRBV6-6 and TRBJ2-3; 10 bases fit TRBD2. Germline CDR1 MNHNY, CDR2 SVGAGI (reference sequence). The CDR3 is 16 residues long. After removal of 1 base from V and 3 bases from J, the junction contained 4 bases not matched to a gene. CDR3 protein: CASSYWLAGDTDTQYF. CDR3 coding DNA: TGTGCCAGCAGTTACTGGCTAGCGGGGGATACAGATACGCAGTATTTT.

This clonotype was recorded many times. The chain joins TRBV5-1 to TRBJ2-1; tentative D call: TRBD2 (7 bases). The V and J ends lost 6 bases and 7 bases respectively, with 20 bases between them. The length of the CDR3 is 15 residues. The germline V gene encodes CDR1 SGHRS and CDR2 YFSETQ. The DNA of the CDR3 is TGCGCCAGCAACGAGGGGGGGGGCCTGGGAAATGAGCAGTTCTTC. Its protein is CASNEGGGLGNEQFF.

The J gene is TRBJ1-3, the V gene TRBV12-3 or TRBV12-4; TRBD1 agrees at 10 bases. This CDR3 spans 16 amino acids. The V gene end was trimmed by 7 bases and the J gene end by 3 bases; junction bases not matched to a gene: 9. DNA of the CDR3: TGTGCCAGCACCCCGGGACAGGGGAGCGGTGGAAACACCATATATTTT. Translating gives CASTPGQGSGGNTIYF.

Many counts were recorded for this clonotype. This chain links TRBV10-1 with TRBJ2-1, with D perhaps being TRBD1 or TRBD2 (7 bases each). There are 18 residues in the CDR3. V was trimmed by 0 bases and J by 7 bases, leaving 22 bases between them. CDR1 is WNHNN and CDR2 is SYGVQD in the germline V gene (reference sequence). CDR3 sequence reads: CASSESIYQGGGKNEQFF. CDR3 nucleotide sequence: TGCGCCAGCAGTGAGTCGATTTATCAGGGGGGGGGAAAGAATGAGCAGTTCTTC.

The chain uses TRBV25-1 and TRBJ2-6; D not resolved. The germline V gene has CDR1 MGHDK and CDR2 SYGVNS. V was shortened by 3 bases and J by 0 bases, with 12 bases between the two germline ends. CDR3 length equals 17 residues. CDR3 nucleotides: TGTGCCAGCAGTGACGCCTACTTCAGCTCTGGGGCCAACGTCCTGACTTTC. Amino acids: CASSDAYFSSGANVLTF.

The count of this clonotype is one. This could be a read error, since a much larger clone is one nucleotide away. The chain uses TRBV5-1 and TRBJ1-1; TRBD1 aligns across 7 bases. The CDR3 consists of 16 residues. V lost 1 base and J lost 4; bases outside the gene matches: 10. Germline values: CDR1 SGHRS, CDR2 YFSETQ. The CDR3 spells CASSLRTGGWGTEAFF. CDR3 DNA: TGCGCCAGCAGCTTGCGGACAGGAGGGTGGGGCACTGAAGCTTTCTTT.

This clonotype was picked up many times. The rearrangement joins TRBV12-3 or TRBV12-4 to TRBJ2-7, with D possibly TRBD1 on 5 matching bases. Trimming took 5 bases from V and 2 from J, leaving 7 bases between them. This CDR3 spans 12 amino acids. The CDR3 coding sequence is TGTGCCAGCAGTAAGACAGCCTACGAGCAGTACTTC. It translates to CASSKTAYEQYF.